This T cell receptor (beta chain) was retrieved from a study of shared clonotypes between healthy human individuals. Study findings and constraints: Clonotype sharing among donors, it was expected, would be affected by sequencing depth.

Sorted subsets were amplified in replicate PCRs using approximately 0.2 ug DNA, some 31,000 T cell genomes. Method: immunoSEQ multiplex PCR; TCRdb's copy keeps in-frame clones and lacks some. The sample yields some 2,400,000 clones, 90% to 97% seen once. CDR1 MGHDK and CDR2 SYGVNS come from the germline V gene. The CDR3 consists of 12 residues. V was cut by 3 bases and J by 4 bases, with 4 bases left in between. The study drew all its donors from Caucasian adults living in Nashville, Tennessee. A single count supports this clone. Its target is unknown. What was sequenced was naive CD4+ T cells sorted from blood. This sample's subset: CD45RA+ positively selected. The chain is built from TRBV25-1 and TRBJ1-3; no firm D call. This TCR came from a man younger than 30 in good health. The CDR3 DNA is TGTGCCAGCAGTGAGCGAGGAAACACCATATATTTT. Encoded protein: CASSERGNTIYF.